The 22 T cell receptor beta chains below were found in one sample sequenced in a study. TCRdb re-called the RT-PCR reads through MiXCR, storing one row per CDR3 protein. This sample yields more than 600,000 distinct CDR3 sequences, of which around 14% are seen a single time; 3.6% belongs to the top ten. The sequenced material came from memory CD4+ T cells from blood. The receptor source for this set is a female donor in good health, serving as a healthy control.

J is TRBJ1-1 and V is TRBV4-3; D gene uncertain. The CDR3 runs to 15 residues. The ends were cut back, 0 bases at V and 3 bases at J, with 11 bases in the middle. Germline V lookup: CDR1 LGHNA, CDR2 YSLEER. The CDR3 sequence is CASSQESAGHTEAFF. The CDR3 DNA follows: TGCGCCAGCAGCCAAGAATCGGCGGGTCACACTGAAGCTTTCTTT.

This clonotype was recorded many times. In DNA, the CDR3 is TGCAGCGTTACTAGCGGGAATCACGAGCAGTACTTC. It codes for CSVTSGNHEQYF. The rearrangement joins TRBV29-1 to TRBJ2-7; the match to TRBD2 covers 10 bases. Germline V lookup: CDR1 SQVTM, CDR2 ANQGSEA. This CDR3 has 12 residues. The V segment lost 5 bases and the J segment 5 bases; nucleotides outside the gene matches: 3.

Here the CDR3 reads CASSENRGYNEQFF. CDR3 in DNA: TGTGCCAGCTCGGAGAATAGGGGATACAATGAGCAGTTCTTC. The chain is built from TRBV18 and TRBJ2-1, with a tentative D call TRBD1 (5 bases). Per the germline V gene, CDR1 is KGHSH and CDR2 is LQKENI. With 6 bases removed from V and 4 bases from J, the gap between germline ends came to 13 bases. This CDR3 has 14 amino acids. The whole variable domain, remainder taken from reference TRBV18 and TRBJ2-1, is NAGVMQNPRHLVRRRGQEARLRCSPMKGHSHVYWYRQLPEEGLKFMVYLQKENIIDESGMPKERFSAEFPKEGPSILRIQQVVRGDSAAYFCASSENRGYNEQFFGPGTRLTVL.

V and J are TRBV7-2 and TRBJ2-5; 8 bases are a match to TRBD2. This CDR3 spans 17 amino acids. Trimming at V came to 4 bases and at J to 0 bases, leaving 10 bases not matched to a gene. Germline values: CDR1 SGHTA, CDR2 FQGNSA. CDR3 bases: TGTGCCAGCAGCTCGAGTCCTAGCGGGCCGTACCAAGAGACCCAGTACTTC. The encoded protein is CASSSSPSGPYQETQYF. Variable domain in full (rest from reference TRBV7-2 and TRBJ2-5): GAGVSQSPSNKVTEKGKDVELRCDPISGHTALYWYRQSLGQGLEFLIYFQGNSAPDKSGLPSDRFSAERTGGSVSTLTIQRTQQEDSAVYLCASSSSPSGPYQETQYFGPGTRLLVL.

This chain uses TRBV4-3 with TRBJ1-3; no clear D. V dropped 0 bases and J dropped 0 bases, with 6 bases sitting between them. The V gene's germline CDR1 is LGHNA and CDR2 YSLEER. The CDR3 is made up of 15 amino acids. The CDR3: CASSQDWGSGNTIYF. For the CDR3, the DNA is TGCGCCAGCAGCCAAGATTGGGGCTCTGGAAACACCATATATTTT.

This clonotype was detected ten times or more. V gene TRBV5-1 combines with J gene TRBJ2-3; D not resolved. The CDR3 has 14 residues. Germline CDR1 and CDR2: SGHRS and YFSETQ. V was cut by 6 bases and J by 0 bases, with 11 bases left in between. The CDR3 protein is CASTRSVSTDTQYF. CDR3 DNA: TGCGCCAGCACCCGCAGCGTTAGCACAGATACGCAGTATTTT.

This chain joins TRBV7-2 and TRBJ1-3; weak D call: TRBD1 (5 bases). CDR1 and CDR2 (germline): SGHTA, FQGNSA. V was shortened by 1 base and J by 4 bases, with 8 bases between the two germline ends. The CDR3 is 14 amino acids. This CDR3 is CASSLVQDGNTIYF. In nucleotides, the CDR3 is TGTGCCAGCAGCTTAGTACAGGACGGAAACACCATATATTTT.

The chain employs TRBV6-5 and TRBJ1-5; a weak D match, TRBD1 (6 bases). With 3 bases removed from V and 5 bases from J, the gap between germline ends came to 14 bases. The CDR3 runs 15 residues. Germline V gives CDR1 MNHEY, CDR2 SVGAGI. For the CDR3, the DNA is TGTGCCAGCAGTTATGACAGGTCGGTCGATCAGCCCCAGCATTTT. Protein product: CASSYDRSVDQPQHF.

The V gene is TRBV5-1, the J gene TRBJ2-5; TRBD1 might be the D (5 bases). V was shortened by 0 bases and J by 3 bases, with 9 bases between the two germline ends. Germline CDR1 reads SGHRS; CDR2 reads YFSETQ. The length of the CDR3 is 14 residues. CDR3 loop: CASSLGQPKETQYF. CDR3 DNA: TGCGCCAGCAGCTTGGGACAGCCAAAAGAGACCCAGTACTTC.

This clonotype came up a few times. The chain employs TRBV20-1 and TRBJ1-5; D is perhaps TRBD1 (5 bases). Trimming left V 5 bases short and J 6 bases short, with 11 bases between. Germline CDR1 and CDR2: DFQATT and SNEGSKA (reference sequence). CDR3 length: 12 amino acids. In DNA form, the CDR3 reads TGCAGTGCTGGAAGGGGTTCTCAGCCCCAGCATTTT. This sequence encodes CSAGRGSQPQHF.

J is TRBJ1-5 and V is TRBV2, with 7 bases lining up with TRBD1. Germline V gene sequence: CDR1 SNHLY, CDR2 FYNNEI. V lost 6 bases, J lost 4 bases, and 9 bases stayed unmatched. The CDR3 sequence is 15 residues long. The DNA for the CDR3 is TGTGCCAGCAGCGCCGACAGGGTGACAAATCAGCCCCAGCATTTT. It is translated as CASSADRVTNQPQHF. Variable domain in full (rest from reference TRBV2 and TRBJ1-5): EPEVTQTPSHQVTQMGQEVILRCVPISNHLYFYWYRQILGQKVEFLVSFYNNEISEKSEIFDDQFSVERPDGSNFTLKIRSTKLEDSAMYFCASSADRVTNQPQHFGDGTRLSIL.

Many counts were recorded for this clonotype. The chain uses TRBV9 and TRBJ2-3; 11 bases are a match to TRBD1. The V gene end was trimmed by 4 bases and the J gene end by 6 bases; junction bases not matched to a gene: 10. This CDR3 spans 16 amino acids. Per germline, CDR1 SGDLS and CDR2 YYNGEE. CDR3 region: CASSLRTGGASDTQYF. The CDR3 bases are TGTGCCAGCAGCCTAAGGACAGGGGGCGCGTCTGATACGCAGTATTTT.

This clonotype has only a few counts. The chain has TRBV20-1 and TRBJ1-2, with D tentatively TRBD1 (6 bases). The V gene lost 4 bases and the J gene lost 4 bases, with 16 bases spanning the gap. This CDR3 has 14 residues. Germline CDR1 is DFQATT and CDR2 is SNEGSKA (reference sequence). Here the CDR3 DNA reads TGCAGTGCTACCCCTACGGGACACTCCTATGGCTACACCTTC. This gives the protein CSATPTGHSYGYTF.

This clonotype was seen more than once but under ten times. The V and J genes are TRBV7-9 and TRBJ2-3; D might be TRBD2 (5 bases). Between the trimmed V and J ends, which lost 1 base and 5 bases, there was a span of 13 bases. Germline-derived CDR1 and CDR2 are SEHNR and FQNEAQ (reference sequence). This CDR3 has 15 amino acids. The CDR3 region has the DNA TGTGCCAGCAGCTTAGGGGCAGCGGTGGGAGATACGCAGTATTTT. Its protein product is CASSLGAAVGDTQYF.

This sequence joins TRBV18 and TRBJ2-3; the D is unclear. The V gene lost 3 bases and the J gene lost 2 bases, with 12 bases spanning the gap. CDR1 is KGHSH, CDR2 LQKENI, per germline. This CDR3 contains 15 residues. Here the CDR3 DNA reads TGTGCCAGCTCACCCCTACCAACGCCCACAGATACGCAGTATTTT. This encodes CASSPLPTPTDTQYF.

This clonotype was observed a few times. The V and J genes are TRBV9 and TRBJ2-3; no firm D call. Deletions cut 0 bases from V and 6 bases from J, with 14 bases between. The CDR3 covers 15 residues. Germline CDR1 SGDLS, CDR2 YYNGEE. This chain's CDR3 is CASSVGPTSVDTQYF. DNA of the CDR3: TGTGCCAGCAGCGTAGGACCAACTTCGGTTGATACGCAGTATTTT.

This rearrangement joins TRBV28 to TRBJ1-5, with 9 bases lining up with TRBD1. V gave up 4 bases and J gave up 4 bases; unmatched junction bases: 8. The CDR3 length is 16 residues. From germline, CDR1 is MDHEN and CDR2 SYDVKM. Written as DNA, the CDR3 is TGTGCCAGCAGTTCCCCGACAGGGGGGGGGAATCAGCCCCAGCATTTT. Translated, it gives CASSSPTGGGNQPQHF.

This clonotype was seen only a few times. The chain uses TRBV7-2 and TRBJ1-2; 8 bases are shared with TRBD1. V lost 5 bases, J lost 4 bases, and 9 bases stayed unmatched. The CDR3 sequence is 15 residues long. CDR1 and CDR2 (germline): SGHTA, FQGNSA. CDR3 region: CASSALTGELYGYTF. The CDR3 nucleotides are TGTGCCAGCAGCGCACTGACAGGGGAACTCTATGGCTACACCTTC.

The chain uses TRBV18 and TRBJ2-3; D gene uncertain. The V and J ends lost 0 bases and 0 bases respectively, with 7 bases between them. Germline V gene lookup returns CDR1 KGHSH and CDR2 LQKENI. This CDR3 is built from 15 residues. CDR3: CASSPPIWSTDTQYF. For the CDR3, the DNA is TGTGCCAGCTCACCACCGATCTGGAGCACAGATACGCAGTATTTT.

This clonotype has a count of ten or more. CDR3 DNA: TGCGCCAGCAGCTTGGGGGGGGGGTTGAACACTGAAGCTTTCTTT. It yields the protein CASSLGGGLNTEAFF. This sequence joins TRBV5-1 and TRBJ1-1; D may be TRBD1 (5 bases). CDR3 length: 15 residues. The germline V gene encodes CDR1 SGHRS and CDR2 YFSETQ. Trimming took off 0 bases at V and 0 bases at J, with 9 bases between the two ends.

In its sample, this clonotype was seen a few times. This sequence joins TRBV7-2 and TRBJ2-5; D unresolved. The V end was cut by 0 bases, the J end by 3 bases, with 8 bases between. The CDR3 totals 14 residues. Germline CDR1 SGHTA, CDR2 FQGNSA. CDR3 coding DNA: TGTGCCAGCAGCTTAGCGCAAACAGAAGAGACCCAGTACTTC. Its protein is CASSLAQTEETQYF.

CDR3 residues: CAWTGPGGQPQHF. The CDR3 nucleotides read TGTGCCTGGACCGGCCCAGGGGGTCAGCCCCAGCATTTT. The chain carries TRBV30 and TRBJ1-5; 7 nucleotides line up with TRBD1. The CDR3 has 13 residues. Germline lookup yields CDR1 GTSNPN and CDR2 SVGIG (reference sequence). With V trimmed by 4 bases and J by 6 bases, 6 bases remained unmatched.